Listed below are T cell receptor beta chains from one sample, sequenced in a study of CD8+CD57+ T cells in acquired aplastic anemia. TCRdb reprocessed the reads via MiXCR and lists one record per CDR3 protein. The top ten clones hold about 32% of a sample with about 110,000 distinct CDR3 sequences, about half of them seen once. Material: sorted CD4+, CD8+, or CD8+CD57+ T cells (not recorded which) from PBMCs. The receptors derive from a human donor in good health, serving as a control. Each CDR3 is given with its conserved first and last residue. A D gene is named only where the DNA matches it firmly. Only part of the rows carry a size: once, few, many, or a class if the clone is expanded.

.	TRBV11-1	.	TRBJ2-7	TGTGCCAGCAGCCCCGACCACGTCTACGAGCAGTACTTC	CASSPDHVYEQYF
.	TRBV19	TRBD1	TRBJ2-7	TGTGCCAGTACCGGGACAGTCGGATACGAGCAGTACTTC	CASTGTVGYEQYF
many	TRBV6-1	.	TRBJ1-2	TGTGCCAGCAAGGGCGGGACGAACTATGGCTACACCTTC	CASKGGTNYGYTF
.	TRBV13	.	TRBJ2-2	TGTGCCAGCAGCCTCGGACAACACACCGGGGAGCTGTTTTTT	CASSLGQHTGELFF
.	TRBV24-1	.	TRBJ2-3	TGTGCCACCAGTGACCGAAGACAGACAAACACAGATACGCAGTATTTT	CATSDRRQTNTDTQYF
.	TRBV12-3/TRBV12-4	.	TRBJ1-4	TGTGCCAGCAGTTTGGTTAGCGGGGGCGCAGATGAAAAACTGTTTTTT	CASSLVSGGADEKLFF
.	TRBV10-3	.	TRBJ1-4	TGTGCCATCAGTGAGTTTGGCAGAAGTAATGAAAAACTGTTTTTT	CAISEFGRSNEKLFF
few	TRBV29-1	.	TRBJ2-5	TGCAGCGTTGAAGCGGGGACGGAGACCCAGTACTTC	CSVEAGTETQYF
.	TRBV7-2	.	TRBJ2-3	TGCGCCAGCAGCCAAGCGTCGGAGACGCAGTATTTT	CASSQASETQYF
.	TRBV12-3/TRBV12-4	TRBD1	TRBJ1-2	TGTGCCAGCGCACGTACAGGGGGATATGGCTACACCTTC	CASARTGGYGYTF
.	TRBV19	TRBD1	TRBJ2-2	TGTGCCAGTAGTAGGGGGACAGGTAGTACCGAGGAGCTGTTTTTT	CASSRGTGSTEELFF
many	TRBV20-1	.	TRBJ1-1	TGCAGTGCTAGCTATGGTGTGAACACTGAAGCTTTCTTT	CSASYGVNTEAFF
.	TRBV5-1	TRBD1	TRBJ1-2	TGCGCCAGCAGGGAAGGGGGCTCTAACTATGGCTACACCTTC	CASREGGSNYGYTF
many	TRBV29-1	.	TRBJ2-1	TGCAGCGTATTGGACAGCAAGGGGGATGAGCAGTTCTTC	CSVLDSKGDEQFF
.	TRBV20-1	.	TRBJ1-2	TGCAGTGCTACCCCAGCCTATGGCTACACCTTC	CSATPAYGYTF
many	TRBV9	.	TRBJ2-1	TGTGCCAGCAGCACACGACTCCCCCCAGTCAATGAGCAGTTCTTC	CASSTRLPPVNEQFF